This T cell receptor (beta chain) derives from a study of cytomegalovirus exposure and HLA in healthy donors. Study-wide results and caveats: According to a later analysis, most TCR beta chains associated with CMV appeared HLA-restricted. The availability of immune exposure information extended only to CMV serostatus. Reported performance of the classifier showed diagnosis of cytomegalovirus status with high specificity and sensitivity.

About this clone: Antigen unknown.

The V end was cut by 6 bases, the J end by 5 bases, with 17 bases between. CDR1 and CDR2 from the germline V gene are LGHNA and YNFKEQ. This CDR3 region has 14 residues. Primers: 60 Vbeta forward and 13 Jbeta reverse. Method: immunoSEQ multiplex PCR; TCRdb's copy keeps in-frame clones and lacks some. Of under 200,000 clones listed, approximately 78% are singletons. The chain has TRBV4-2 and TRBJ2-7, with a weak D call TRBD2 (6 bases). This clonotype originated in a woman aged 18-29 years in good health and CMV-seronegative. Sequenced: PBMCs. The CDR3 region is CASRRVGSRDEQYF. As DNA, the CDR3 is TGTGCCAGCAGAAGGGTCGGGAGTCGAGACGAGCAGTACTTC.